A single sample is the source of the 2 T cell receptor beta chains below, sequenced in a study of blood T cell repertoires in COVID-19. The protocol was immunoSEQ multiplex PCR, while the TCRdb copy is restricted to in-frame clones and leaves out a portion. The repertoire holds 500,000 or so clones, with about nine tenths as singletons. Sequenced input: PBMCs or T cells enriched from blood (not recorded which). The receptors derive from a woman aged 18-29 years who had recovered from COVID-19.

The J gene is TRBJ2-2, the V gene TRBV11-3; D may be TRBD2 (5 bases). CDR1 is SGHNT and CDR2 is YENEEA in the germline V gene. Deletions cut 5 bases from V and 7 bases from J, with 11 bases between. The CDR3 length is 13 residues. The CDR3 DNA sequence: TGTGCCAGCAGCCGAGAGGGTAACGGGGAGCTGTTTTTT. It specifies CASSREGNGELFF.

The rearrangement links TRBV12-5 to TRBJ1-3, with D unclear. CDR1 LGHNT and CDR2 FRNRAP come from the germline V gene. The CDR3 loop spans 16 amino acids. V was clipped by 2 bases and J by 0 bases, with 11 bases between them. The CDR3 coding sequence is TGTGCTAGTGGTTTGTCCCCGAGGGCCTCTGGAAACACCATATATTTT. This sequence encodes CASGLSPRASGNTIYF.